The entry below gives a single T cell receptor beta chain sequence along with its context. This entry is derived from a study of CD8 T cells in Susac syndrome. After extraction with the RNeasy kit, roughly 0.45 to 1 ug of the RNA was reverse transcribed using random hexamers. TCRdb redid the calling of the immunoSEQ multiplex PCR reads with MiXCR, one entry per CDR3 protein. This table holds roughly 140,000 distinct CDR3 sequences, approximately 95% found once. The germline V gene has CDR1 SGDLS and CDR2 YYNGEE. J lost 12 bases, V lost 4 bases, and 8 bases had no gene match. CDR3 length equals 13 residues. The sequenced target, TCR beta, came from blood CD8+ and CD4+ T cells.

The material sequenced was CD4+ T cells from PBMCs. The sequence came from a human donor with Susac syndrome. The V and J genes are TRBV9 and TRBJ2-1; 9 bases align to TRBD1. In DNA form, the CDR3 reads TGTGCCAGCAGCAACACAGGGGGCGCGGGGCAGTTCTTC. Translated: CASSNTGGAGQFF.